The 31 T cell receptor beta chains presented below share a single source sample, sequenced in a study of regulatory T cells in long-lasting Graves disease. The TCR library was made from RNA extracted from PBMCs. TCRdb called the reads again in MiXCR, with one record for every CDR3 protein. The table shows approximately 1,100 distinct CDR3 sequences, with 70% to 90% occurring only once. The sample consisted of peripheral blood mononuclear cells (PBMCs), taken with antithyroid drug treatment, in newly diagnosed or persistent Graves disease (not recorded which). The receptors shown here come from a woman aged 35-65 years with Graves disease.

V gene TRBV7-8 combines with J gene TRBJ2-7, with 7 bases that match TRBD1. V lost 1 base and J lost 3; bases outside the gene matches: 3. The germline CDR1 and CDR2 sequences are SGHVS and FQNEAQ. The CDR3 covers 14 residues. The CDR3 nucleotides are TGTGCCAGCAGCTTAGTCGACAGGGACTACGAGCAGTACTTC. This sequence encodes CASSLVDRDYEQYF.

V is TRBV7-3 and J is TRBJ2-5, with a possible D match to TRBD1 (6 bases). CDR1 and CDR2 (germline): SGHTA, FQGTGA. Trimming took off 4 bases at V and 7 bases at J, with 13 bases between the two ends. The CDR3 has 13 residues. Here the CDR3 DNA reads TGTGCCAGCAGCTATCAGGACAGTGGGACCCAGTACTTC. It yields the protein CASSYQDSGTQYF.

This clonotype was seen a few times. The chain carries TRBV11-3 and TRBJ2-5, with a weak D call TRBD2 (6 bases). V was shortened by 1 base and J by 5 bases, with 14 bases between the two germline ends. The germline CDR1 and CDR2 sequences are SGHNT and YENEEA. This CDR3 spans 15 amino acids. Written as DNA, the CDR3 is TGTGCCAGCAGCTTAGGCGGGATCACGGGGGAGACCCAGTACTTC. Encoded protein: CASSLGGITGETQYF.

The gene calls are TRBV6-1 and TRBJ1-6, with a tentative D call TRBD1 (5 bases). Trimming removed 8 bases from V and 11 bases from J, with 13 bases in between. Germline-derived CDR1 and CDR2 are MNHNS and SASEGT. The CDR3 contains 12 residues. CDR3 residues: CASCRDVAPLHF. DNA of the CDR3: TGTGCCAGCTGCCGGGACGTAGCACCCCTCCACTTT.

The chain joins TRBV11-1 to TRBJ2-3; a weak D match, TRBD2 (5 bases). The CDR3 is made up of 15 amino acids. Trimming stripped 3 bases from V and 0 bases from J, with 10 bases between. Looked up from germline, CDR1 is SGHAT and CDR2 is FQDESV (reference sequence). In DNA, the CDR3 is TGTGCCAGCAGCTTTTCGGGGATTAGCACAGATACGCAGTATTTT. Protein product: CASSFSGISTDTQYF.

This clonotype came up a few times. CDR3 loop: CASSLEGTEGSEQFF. The CDR3 bases are TGCGCCAGCAGCTTGGAAGGGACAGAGGGATCGGAGCAGTTCTTC. V is TRBV5-1 and J is TRBJ2-1, with 7 bases identical to TRBD1. Looked up from germline, CDR1 is SGHRS and CDR2 is YFSETQ. After removal of 0 bases from V and 10 bases from J, the junction contained 10 bases not matched to a gene. This CDR3 spans 15 amino acids.

This chain connects TRBV27 to TRBJ2-7; 10 nucleotides line up with TRBD2. Germline V gene data show CDR1 as MNHEY and CDR2 as SMNVEV (reference sequence). This CDR3 has 15 amino acids. Trimming cost V 5 bases and J 8 bases; bases outside gene matches: 12. CDR3 residues: CASSPSLAGGKKQYF. For the CDR3, the DNA is TGTGCCAGCAGTCCCTCGTTAGCGGGGGGTAAGAAGCAGTACTTC.

This chain uses TRBV6-5 with TRBJ2-7; the D is unclear. The germline V and J ends were trimmed by 6 bases and 4 bases, with 16 bases remaining between them. This CDR3 region has 14 residues. Germline V gene sequence: CDR1 MNHEY, CDR2 SVGAGI. The CDR3 nucleotides read TGTGCCAGCAGCTTGTCGCAGATTGTGTACGAGCAGTACTTC. Encoded protein: CASSLSQIVYEQYF.

The V gene is TRBV10-3, the J gene TRBJ2-3, with 8 positions matching TRBD2. J was trimmed by 4 bases and V by 1 base; bases with no gene match: 4. The CDR3 is made up of 15 amino acids. Germline V gives CDR1 ENHRY, CDR2 SYGVKD. CDR3 region: CAISEYSGNSDTQYF. In DNA, the CDR3 is TGTGCCATCAGTGAGTATAGCGGGAATTCAGATACGCAGTATTTT.

The genes are TRBV29-1 and TRBJ2-7; D uncertain. This CDR3 contains 16 residues. The V gene lost 0 bases and the J gene lost 0 bases, with 15 bases spanning the gap. Germline CDR1 is SQVTM and CDR2 is ANQGSEA. CDR3 in DNA: TGCAGCGTTGAAGATCCGTCTTACTGGGTCTCCTACGAGCAGTACTTC. Its translation is CSVEDPSYWVSYEQYF.

The chain couples TRBV6-6 to TRBJ1-3; D ambiguous. From germline, CDR1 is MNHNY and CDR2 SVGAGI (reference sequence). Trimming stripped 7 bases from V and 3 bases from J, with 10 bases between. This CDR3 is 13 amino acids long. CDR3 DNA: TGTGCCAGCAATGCAGGTTTTGGAAACACCATATATTTT. Encoded protein: CASNAGFGNTIYF.

The rearrangement links TRBV5-4 to TRBJ2-5, with a weak D call TRBD2 (5 bases). The germline V gene encodes CDR1 SGHNT and CDR2 YYREEE (reference sequence). The CDR3 has 14 amino acids. Trimming left V 3 bases short and J 4 bases short, with 13 bases between. As DNA, the CDR3 is TGTGCCAGCAGCTGGTCCGGAGGTGGAGAGACCCAGTACTTC. Residues: CASSWSGGGETQYF.

The V and J genes are TRBV19 and TRBJ1-5; 7 positions match TRBD1. Germline trimming cut 8 bases from V and 4 bases from J; bases unmatched to any gene: 5. The CDR3 has 13 residues. Germline CDR1 is LNHDA and CDR2 is SQIVND (reference sequence). The CDR3 DNA sequence: TGTGCCAGTCAAGACAGGGCGAATCAGCCCCAGCATTTT. It translates to CASQDRANQPQHF. Variable domain in full (rest from reference TRBV19 and TRBJ1-5): DGGITQSPKYLFRKEGQNVTLSCEQNLNHDAMYWYRQDPGQGLRLIYYSQIVNDFQKGDIAEGYSVSREKKESFPLTVTSAQKNPTAFYLCASQDRANQPQHFGDGTRLSIL.

The genes are TRBV4-2 and TRBJ2-3, with 8 positions matching TRBD2. This CDR3 comprises 13 residues. The junction had 0 bases not matched to a gene; V was cut back by 1 base and J by 6 bases. Germline V gene data show CDR1 as LGHNA and CDR2 as YNFKEQ. CDR3 nucleotides: TGTGCCAGCAGCCAAGTAGCGGGGGATACGCAGTATTTT. This codes for CASSQVAGDTQYF.

This clonotype was picked up one time. This chain uses TRBV5-1 with TRBJ1-2; D not certain. V was shortened by 3 bases and J by 6 bases, with 12 bases between the two germline ends. CDR1 and CDR2 from the germline V gene are SGHRS and YFSETQ. CDR3 length equals 13 residues. DNA of the CDR3: TGCGCCAGCAGCTCCGACACTTTTGATGGCTACACCTTC. As protein: CASSSDTFDGYTF. The complete variable domain, with remaining parts taken from reference TRBV5-1 and TRBJ1-2, reads KAGVTQTPRYLIKTRGQQVTLSCSPISGHRSVSWYQQTPGQGLQFLFEYFSETQRNKGNFPGRFSGRQFSNSRSEMNVSTLELGDSALYLCASSSDTFDGYTFGSGTRLTVV.

The chain recombines TRBV6-5 with TRBJ2-5, with 9 bases lining up with TRBD2. Germline V gives CDR1 MNHEY, CDR2 SVGAGI. V lost 2 bases, J lost 7 bases, and 2 bases stayed unmatched. This CDR3 is 13 amino acids long. The CDR3 here is CASSYNSGGTQYF. CDR3 bases: TGTGCCAGCAGTTACAATAGCGGGGGGACCCAGTACTTC.

The V gene is TRBV19, the J gene TRBJ1-1; the D gene is possibly TRBD1 (6 bases). The CDR3 extends over 13 amino acids. V was shortened by 1 base and J by 8 bases, with 11 bases between the two germline ends. The germline V gene has CDR1 LNHDA and CDR2 SQIVND (reference sequence). Here the CDR3 reads CASSIGQELEAFF. The CDR3 DNA sequence: TGTGCCAGTAGTATAGGACAGGAATTGGAAGCTTTCTTT.

The J gene is TRBJ2-7, the V gene TRBV28; D remains unclear. The CDR3 spans 13 residues. V lost 3 bases and J lost 1, with 7 bases in between. Germline V CDR1 and CDR2: MDHEN, SYDVKM. The CDR3 spells CASSFIGSYEQYF. CDR3 sequence (DNA): TGTGCCAGCAGTTTTATCGGGTCCTACGAGCAGTACTTC.

This clonotype has only a few counts. The chain couples TRBV9 to TRBJ1-1, with TRBD1 as a possible D gene (6 bases). Trimming left V 4 bases short and J 11 bases short, with 21 bases between. This CDR3 has 14 residues. Germline values: CDR1 SGDLS, CDR2 YYNGEE. The CDR3: CASSPPTGRVEAFF. The CDR3 region has the DNA TGTGCCAGCAGCCCGCCGACAGGTAGAGTTGAGGCTTTCTTT.

This chain uses TRBV10-1 with TRBJ1-2, with a tentative D call TRBD1 (6 bases). V dropped 8 bases and J dropped 2 bases, with 9 bases sitting between them. Germline assignment: CDR1 WNHNN and CDR2 SYGVQD (reference sequence). This CDR3 is built from 12 residues. CDR3 sequence reads: CASSDRNYGYTF. CDR3 bases: TGCGCCAGCTCGGACAGAAACTATGGCTACACCTTC.

This sequence joins TRBV7-2 and TRBJ1-6; tentatively, D is TRBD1 (6 bases). The germline gives CDR1 SGHTA, CDR2 FQGNSA. The V end lost 2 bases, the J end lost 6 bases, and 11 bases lay between the germline ends. The CDR3 runs 15 residues. This chain's CDR3 is CASSLLGTSNSPLHF. The CDR3 nucleotides read TGTGCCAGCAGCTTACTAGGGACAAGTAATTCACCCCTCCACTTT.

The chain joins TRBV27 to TRBJ1-2; tentatively, D is TRBD1 (5 bases). This CDR3 has 14 amino acids. Germline V gene sequence: CDR1 MNHEY, CDR2 SMNVEV (reference sequence). Trimming took 8 bases from V and 7 from J, leaving 20 bases between them. CDR3: CASGRDGVTIGYTF. As DNA, the CDR3 is TGTGCCAGCGGGAGGGACGGGGTAACTATTGGCTACACCTTC.

The CDR3 sequence: CATTPIGSGYTF. The CDR3 nucleotides read TGTGCCACCACACCAATTGGGTCTGGCTACACCTTC. The chain links TRBV12-3 or TRBV12-4 to TRBJ1-2; D is uncertain. This CDR3 has 12 residues. V lost 10 bases to trimming and J lost 7 bases, with 16 bases between them.

J is TRBJ1-1 and V is TRBV25-1; 9 bases are shared with TRBD1. The V gene's germline CDR1 is MGHDK and CDR2 SYGVNS. This CDR3 spans 15 amino acids. V was clipped by 3 bases and J by 1 base; unmatched bases: 3. DNA of the CDR3: TGTGCCAGCAGTGATCTGGACAGGGGGAACACTGAAGCTTTCTTT. This gives the protein CASSDLDRGNTEAFF.

The gene calls are TRBV5-6 and TRBJ2-2; perhaps D is TRBD1 or TRBD2 (5 bases each). This CDR3 is built from 14 residues. V lost 0 bases, J lost 6 bases, and 9 bases lay in between. Per germline, CDR1 SGHDT and CDR2 YYEEEE. The CDR3 nucleotides are TGTGCCAGCAGCTTGGTAGGGGAGTCCGGGGAGCTGTTTTTT. This translates into CASSLVGESGELFF.

The chain is built from TRBV5-5 and TRBJ2-3; D is unclear. CDR3 length: 15 amino acids. Trimming cost V 0 bases and J 2 bases, with 10 bases left between them. Germline V CDR1 and CDR2: SGHKS, YYEKEE (reference sequence). As DNA, the CDR3 is TGTGCCAGCAGCTTGGAGTCCGACCACACAGATACGCAGTATTTT. It specifies CASSLESDHTDTQYF.

This clonotype was counted once. CDR3 sequence: CASSPPLAGAYEQYF. The CDR3 DNA reads TGTGCCAGCAGTCCCCCGCTAGCGGGAGCCTACGAGCAGTACTTC. V usage is TRBV27 and J usage is TRBJ2-7; 10 positions agree with TRBD2. The CDR3 extends over 15 amino acids. V lost 5 bases and J lost 2; bases outside the gene matches: 6. Germline CDR1 reads MNHEY; CDR2 reads SMNVEV (reference sequence).

This chain joins TRBV20-1 and TRBJ2-5, with D unclear. The CDR3 length is 13 residues. Germline loops: CDR1 DFQATT, CDR2 SNEGSKA (reference sequence). The V end lost 6 bases, the J end lost 0 bases, and 11 bases lay between the germline ends. The CDR3 region is CSARSVNQETQYF. The CDR3 DNA follows: TGCAGTGCCAGAAGCGTAAACCAAGAGACCCAGTACTTC.

The chain combines TRBV18 with TRBJ2-3, with no clear D. The germline gives CDR1 KGHSH, CDR2 LQKENI. The CDR3 is 13 amino acids. V was shortened by 4 bases and J by 2 bases, with 7 bases between the two germline ends. The CDR3 loop reads CASSQPPTDTQYF. The CDR3 DNA is TGTGCCAGCTCACAACCTCCCACAGATACGCAGTATTTT.

This clonotype was recorded only once. V is TRBV7-3 and J is TRBJ2-5; TRBD2 matches at 9 bases. J gave up 5 bases and V 1 base, and 5 bases lay outside the gene matches. CDR3 size: 15 residues. The germline gives CDR1 SGHTA, CDR2 FQGTGA. Written as DNA, the CDR3 is TGTGCCAGCAGCTTAAGCGGGGGGGCTTGGGAGACCCAGTACTTC. Protein product: CASSLSGGAWETQYF.

The chain has TRBV23-1 and TRBJ1-4, with D perhaps TRBD1 (6 bases). TRBV23-1 is treated as an ORF (open reading frame) with a function not yet certain. V was clipped by 4 bases and J by 2 bases, with 17 bases between them. The CDR3 has 17 residues. The CDR3 reads CASSPRTASGTNEKLFF. CDR3 DNA: TGCGCCAGCAGTCCGCGGACAGCTAGTGGGACTAATGAAAAACTGTTTTTT.